This TCR beta chain was found in a study of CD8 T cells in ankylosing spondylitis. Study-wide results and limits: Characteristic of ankylosing spondylitis blood, it appeared, was a TCR beta motif comprising roughly eight highly homologous variants. Prior literature has documented some motif variants in synovial fluid and blood from reactive arthritis. Reports say disease-linked clones showed up significantly more in matched ankylosing spondylitis synovial fluid.

The CDR3 is 16 residues long. V dropped 6 bases and J dropped 3; count of bases not matched to a gene: 11. Germline V CDR1 and CDR2: DFQATT, SNEGSKA (reference sequence). This clonotype was seen a few times. Antigen specificity is unknown. As the method for making TCR beta libraries, quantitative 5'-RACE with molecular barcodes was used. TCRdb re-analysed the 5' RACE reads in MiXCR, keeping a single row per CDR3 protein. The profile shows some 350,000 distinct CDR3 sequences, roughly 14% of them singletons. This chain uses TRBV20-1 with TRBJ2-7; 13 bases are a match to TRBD2. The sequence derives from a male donor with ankylosing spondylitis or in good health (not recorded which). The specimen was blood, either unsorted or a sorted T cell fraction (not recorded which). CDR3 region: CSAGGLLAGGVYEQYF. In DNA, the CDR3 is TGCAGTGCGGGGGGCCTACTAGCGGGAGGGGTCTACGAGCAGTACTTC.